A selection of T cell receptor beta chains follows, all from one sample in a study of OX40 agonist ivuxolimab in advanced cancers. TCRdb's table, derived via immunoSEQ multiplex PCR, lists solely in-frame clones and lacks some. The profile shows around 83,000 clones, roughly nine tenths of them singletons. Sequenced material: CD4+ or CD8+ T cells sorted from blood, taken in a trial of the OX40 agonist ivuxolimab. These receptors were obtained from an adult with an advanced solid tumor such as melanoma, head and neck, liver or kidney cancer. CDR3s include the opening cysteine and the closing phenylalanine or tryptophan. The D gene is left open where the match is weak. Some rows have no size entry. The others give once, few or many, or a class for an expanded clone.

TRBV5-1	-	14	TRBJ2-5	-	TGCGCCAGCAGCATCAACAGGGTCCAAGAGACCCAGTACTTC	CASSINRVQETQYF
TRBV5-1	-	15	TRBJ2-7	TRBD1	TGCGCCAGCAGCTCGACAGGGATGGGGTCCTACGAGCAGTACTTC	CASSSTGMGSYEQYF
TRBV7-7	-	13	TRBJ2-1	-	TGTGCTAGCAGCCAAGGTCGGGTACGGGAGCAGTTCTTC	CASSQGRVREQFF
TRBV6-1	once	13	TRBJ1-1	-	TGTGCCAGCAGGAGTCAGGGATCCACTGAAGCTTTCTTT	CASRSQGSTEAFF
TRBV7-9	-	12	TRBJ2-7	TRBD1	TGTGCCTCACAGGGGAGCTCCTACGAGCAGTACTTC	CASQGSSYEQYF
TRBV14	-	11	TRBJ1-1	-	TGTGCCAGCAGCCAAGAATTTGAAGCTTTCTTT	CASSQEFEAFF
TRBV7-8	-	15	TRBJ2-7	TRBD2	TGTGCCAGCAGCCGACTAGCGGTAAGCTCCTACGAGCAGTACTTC	CASSRLAVSSYEQYF
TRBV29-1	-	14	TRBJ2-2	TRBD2	TGCAGCGTCAATAGCGGGACGAACACCGGGGAGCTGTTTTTT	CSVNSGTNTGELFF
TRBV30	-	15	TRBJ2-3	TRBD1	TGTGCCTGGAGTAGGGGACAGGGAGGATCAGATACGCAGTATTTT	CAWSRGQGGSDTQYF
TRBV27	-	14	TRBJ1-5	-	TGTGCCAGCAGTCAGGGACTCACCAGCAGGGCCCAGCATTTT	CASSQGLTSRAQHF
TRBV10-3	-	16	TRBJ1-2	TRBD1	TGTGCCATCACTACTGGTTCGGGGCAGGGGGATCGTGGCTACACCTTC	CAITTGSGQGDRGYTF
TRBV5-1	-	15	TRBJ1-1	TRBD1	TGCGCCAGCAGCTTGGGGGACAGTCGAGGGGCTGAAGCTTTCTTT	CASSLGDSRGAEAFF
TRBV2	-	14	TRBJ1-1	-	TGTGCCAGCAGTGACAGCTCCCCGAACACTGAAGCTTTCTTT	CASSDSSPNTEAFF
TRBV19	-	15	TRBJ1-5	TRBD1	TGTGCCAGTAGTCTCTCCGGGACAGGGATTCAGCCCCAGCATTTT	CASSLSGTGIQPQHF
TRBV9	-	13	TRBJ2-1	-	TGTGCCAGCAGCGTAGAGCCAGCGACTGAGCAGTTCTTC	CASSVEPATEQFF
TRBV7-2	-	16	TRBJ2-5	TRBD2	TGTGCCAGCAGCCCTCGACTAGCCATGGAACAAGAGACCCAGTACTTC	CASSPRLAMEQETQYF
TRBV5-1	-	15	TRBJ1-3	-	TGCGCCAGCAGCTTGGCGGGATTCACTGGAAACACCATATATTTT	CASSLAGFTGNTIYF
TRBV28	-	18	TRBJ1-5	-	TGTGCCAGCAGTCAAACCTATCTCGGTGGGGGGGCCAATCAGCCCCAGCATTTT	CASSQTYLGGGANQPQHF
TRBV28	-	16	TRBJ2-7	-	TGTGCCTCCCAAGCCCGGAGGGACCAAAATTACTACGAGCAGTACTTC	CASQARRDQNYYEQYF
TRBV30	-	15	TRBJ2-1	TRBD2	TGTGCCTGGAGTGTAGGTAGCGGGCTCTACAATGAGCAGTTCTTC	CAWSVGSGLYNEQFF
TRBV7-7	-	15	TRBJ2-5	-	TGTGCTAGCAGCCTGGGGAGCAGGATGCAAGAGACCCAGTACTTC	CASSLGSRMQETQYF
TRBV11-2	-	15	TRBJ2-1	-	TGTGCCAGCAGCTTTAACGGACGACCTAAAAATGAGCAGTTCTTC	CASSFNGRPKNEQFF
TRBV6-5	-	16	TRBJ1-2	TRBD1	TGTGCCAGCAGTTACGGGGGCGGGACAGGGATGGATGGCTACACCTTC	CASSYGGGTGMDGYTF